This T cell receptor gamma chain was observed in a study of Vδ1+ human thymocytes (dated by TCRdb to the late 2010s). Regarding the complete study: As a data resource, the study described the mRNA-level TRG and TRD CDR3 repertoires found in highly purified Vdelta1+ thymocytes taken from young children. The multiplex-based CDR3 amplicon strategy had previously been validated against 5'RACE-based CDR3 amplicon generation methods. Here is what the overall study found, with its caveats: Many TRG clonotypes were found to be shared between donors (up to about 7x10^3), whereas TRD repertoires were found to be essentially private (max about 100 shared). Thymic TRG and TRD repertoires appeared highly polyclonal with Gaussian CDR3 length distributions, unlike oligoclonal peripheral blood repertoires. Because no clustering by age or sex was seen, donors were not stratified by age or sex in the analyses. About 21% of thymic TRD sequences were found to be Vdelta2 (and few were Vdelta3) despite high sort purity, in contrast to peripheral blood Vdelta1+ controls. The use of highly purified populations and single-cell validation was advised by the authors, since misinterpretation of bulk repertoire data could be caused by unexpected Vdelta2 sequences.

This clone has only a few counts. Its antigen specificity is not known. No much larger clone exists at a distance of one base, and base qualities are not known. RNA extraction was performed with the RNeasy mini kit, and reverse transcription was done with Superscript III. CDR3 amplicons were produced by multiplex PCR using pooled V-gene forward primers and a constant-region reverse primer with Illumina adaptor overhangs. After gel purification, the amplicons were indexed with Nextera index primers over approximately 8 extra PCR cycles and then purified using AMPure XP beads. Sequencing of libraries was performed on an Illumina MiSeq using paired-end 250 bp reads, dual indexing and an approximately 21% PhiX spike-in. In the original analysis: FastQC was used to quality check the reads, while ea-utils fastq-join merged the TRG read pairs. Sequences were annotated with IMGT/HighV-QUEST, keeping only productive sequences with unambiguous V-gene assignment; clonotypes were defined by identical CDR3 sequence. Downstream analysis used VDJtools 1.1.1, tcR 2.2.3, Treemap and vegan Shannon diversity in R 3.4.4. TCRdb called clones anew from the public reads via CATT; matching DNA rows were later pooled. These V and J calls originate from TCRdb's pipeline instead of the authors' own analysis. This sample has 30,000 to 45,000 gamma-chain clones in its table, and around 20% of those were observed once. The ten largest clones capture less than 2% of the sample.

At the junction V is shortened by 0 bases and J by 10 bases; bases outside the gene matches: 15. The CDR3 runs 15 residues from the cysteine to the phenylalanine. Only the CDR3 region is kept as DNA, spanning 45 bases read in frame from base 1. The germline V gene supplies CDR1 VINAFY and CDR2 YDVSNSKD. Thymic samples were depleted of alphabeta T cells, then CD3+ TCRVdelta1+ TCRVdelta2- thymocytes were FACS-sorted. The purity of the sorted Vdelta1+ thymocytes fell between about 98% and 99.6%. Thymic specimens were obtained from several paediatric patients, aged from 5 days to 15 months, who were undergoing corrective cardiac surgery. Thymic tissue was dispersed, and mononuclear cells were isolated on a Histopaque-1077 density gradient. For staining, the antibodies used were anti-TCRVdelta1 clone TS8.2, anti-TCRVdelta2 clone B6, anti-CD3 clone HIT3a and anti-TCRalphabeta clone IP26.

This receptor was obtained from a girl under three years old who had congenital heart surgery. Rearrangement joined TRGV5 to TRGJ1 or TRGJ2. The sample taken for sequencing was Vdelta1+ gamma-delta thymocytes from the thymus. What this sample's cell subset or site label stands for: FACS-sorted CD3+ TCRalphabeta- TCRVdelta1+ TCRVdelta2- thymocytes. CDR3 loop: CATWDRALGGLKKLF. The nucleotide sequence reads as follows: TGTGCCACCTGGGACAGGGCCCTTGGGGGCCTGAAGAAACTCTTT.